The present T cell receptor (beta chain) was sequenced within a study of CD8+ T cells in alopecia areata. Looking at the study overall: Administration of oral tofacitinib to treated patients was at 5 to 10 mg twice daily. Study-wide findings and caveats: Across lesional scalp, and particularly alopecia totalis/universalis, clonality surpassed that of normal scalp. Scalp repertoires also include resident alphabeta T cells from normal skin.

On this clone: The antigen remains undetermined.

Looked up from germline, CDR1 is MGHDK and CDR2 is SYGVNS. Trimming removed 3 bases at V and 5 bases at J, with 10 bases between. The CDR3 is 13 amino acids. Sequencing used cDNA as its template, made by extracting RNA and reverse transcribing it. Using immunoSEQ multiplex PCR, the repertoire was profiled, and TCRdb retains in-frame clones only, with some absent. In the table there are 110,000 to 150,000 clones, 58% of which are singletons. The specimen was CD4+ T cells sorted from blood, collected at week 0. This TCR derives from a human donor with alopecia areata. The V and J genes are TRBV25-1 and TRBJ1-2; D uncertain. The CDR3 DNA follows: TGTGCCAGCAGTGATGGCGGTTGGTATGGCTACACCTTC. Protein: CASSDGGWYGYTF.